This T cell receptor (beta chain) came from a study of blood T cells in healthy people across ages. General study results and limits: Age brought a roughly linear fall in TCR beta diversity measured per million T cells. The study regarded diversity estimates from one million T cells as underestimates. PBMCs left unsorted prevented a conclusive naive versus antigen-experienced comparison.

With respect to this clonotype: What it binds is unknown.

Every sample yielded at least 6 million isolated PBMCs. The CDR3 runs to 15 residues. V lost 5 bases and J 1 base, leaving 14 bases between the germline ends. Germline V CDR1 and CDR2: SGHNT, YENEEA. Using a J-beta primer mix together with a sample-barcoded 5' primer, a second PCR was run for about 6 to 11 cycles. TCRdb fed the 5' RACE reads into MiXCR, producing one record per CDR3 protein. The repertoire holds 980,000 or so distinct CDR3 sequences, with around 49% as singletons. The clonotype originates from a young man in good health. The chain is built from TRBV11-3 and TRBJ1-2; D may be TRBD1 (6 bases). The source material was blood. DNA of the CDR3: TGTGCCAGCAGCCCCCGGGGGGGCGGTAACTATGGCTACACCTTC. Translating gives CASSPRGGGNYGYTF.